The present TCR beta chain was sequenced within a study of cytomegalovirus exposure and HLA in healthy donors. Use of 60 Vbeta and 13 Jbeta primers characterized the PCR. Some clones are missing from TCRdb's copy, which holds only in-frame ones; the method was immunoSEQ multiplex PCR. Of 120,000 or so clones in the sample, 15% to 20% were seen once. Germline V gives CDR1 LNHDA, CDR2 SQIVND (reference sequence). V was trimmed by 3 bases and J by 5 bases, leaving 5 bases between them. The length of the CDR3 is 12 residues. The clonotype originates from a female donor in good health and CMV-seropositive. This chain uses TRBV19 with TRBJ1-5; no firm D call. The source material was PBMCs. CDR3 nucleotide sequence: TGTGCCAGTAGTATTCTCTATCAGCCCCAGCATTTT. It yields the protein CASSILYQPQHF. Supplemented by reference TRBV19 and TRBJ1-5, the full variable domain reads DGGITQSPKYLFRKEGQNVTLSCEQNLNHDAMYWYRQDPGQGLRLIYYSQIVNDFQKGDIAEGYSVSREKKESFPLTVTSAQKNPTAFYLCASSILYQPQHFGDGTRLSIL.